The present entry profiles one TCR beta chain with its context. Its cognate antigen is unknown. The read ends 3 residues shy of where the CDR3 ends; the end is completed using the germline J gene. The source of the sample is a study of T cells in women clearing cervical HPV infection. Study background: Case blood drawn at lesion detection; control blood after infection cleared.

The CDR3 extends over 16 amino acids. Germline V gene lookup returns CDR1 DFQATT and CDR2 SNEGSKA (reference sequence). Trimming at V came to 5 bases and at J to 3 bases, leaving 6 bases not matched to a gene. Findings and limits, study-wide: Associations may precede or follow infection; HPV-specific or memory T cells were not isolated. TRBV6-7 relative abundance averaged approximately 0.1% in cases and under 0.2% in controls.

Average input was around 1,300 ng genomic DNA for immunoSEQ TCR beta CDR3 amplification. Data came from immunoSEQ multiplex PCR; TCRdb stores just in-frame clones and leaves some out. Listed are approximately 31,000 clones; roughly 3.9% falls within the top ten. The source material was blood buffy coat. The clonotype originates from a woman aged 18 to 75 with a cervical HPV16 infection that either progressed to CIN3+ or cleared (not recorded which). The chain joins TRBV20-1 to TRBJ2-4; 14 positions match TRBD2. The CDR3 is CSARLAGGPGKNIQYF. CDR3 bases read: TGCAGTGCTCGACTAGCGGGAGGGCCGGGCAAAAACATT.